In this sample, the clone carrying this T cell receptor beta chain turned up once. This entry belongs to a study of CD8+CD57+ T cells in acquired aplastic anemia. CD8+CD57+ cell expansion, shown by flow cytometry, had occurred in the patients selected for sequencing. The study profiled TCR beta VDJ and CDR3 using genomic DNA as template. MiXCR, run by TCRdb on the reads, gives a single entry per CDR3 protein. The profile covers some 180,000 distinct CDR3 sequences, with nearly 65% appearing a single time and under 55% taken by the ten largest. Sample: sorted CD4+, CD8+, or CD8+CD57+ T cells (not recorded which) from PBMCs. The TCR comes from a human donor with aplastic anemia.

CDR3 nucleotides: TGTGCCATCAGTGGGACAGGGGGCAAATCACCCCTCCACTTT. It encodes CAISGTGGKSPLHF. The chain recombines TRBV10-3 with TRBJ1-6; TRBD1 aligns across 11 bases. V dropped 4 bases and J dropped 10; count of bases not matched to a gene: 3. Germline V gene sequence: CDR1 ENHRY, CDR2 SYGVKD. This CDR3 comprises 14 residues.